The clone carrying this T cell receptor beta chain was seen just once. A junction boundary mismatches the germline segment, possibly from a read error. The V gene's germline CDR1 is SGHRS and CDR2 YFSETQ. The CDR3 runs 15 residues. The data belong to a study of blood T cells in healthy people across ages. Combining a sample-barcoded 5' primer with a J-beta primer mix, a second PCR ran for roughly 7 to 12 cycles. TCRdb redid the calling of the 5' RACE reads with MiXCR, one entry per CDR3 protein. The sample includes around 1.1 million distinct CDR3 sequences, more than 30% of them seen just once. V gene TRBV5-1 combines with J gene TRBJ2-2; D is possibly TRBD2 (5 bases). The TCR originated in a man between 18 and 29 years old in good health. Sequencing was carried out using blood. The CDR3 nucleotides are TGCGCCACGCGGGTGGCGTATCGGAACACCGGGGAGCTGTTCTTT. It is translated as CATRVAYRNTGELFF.